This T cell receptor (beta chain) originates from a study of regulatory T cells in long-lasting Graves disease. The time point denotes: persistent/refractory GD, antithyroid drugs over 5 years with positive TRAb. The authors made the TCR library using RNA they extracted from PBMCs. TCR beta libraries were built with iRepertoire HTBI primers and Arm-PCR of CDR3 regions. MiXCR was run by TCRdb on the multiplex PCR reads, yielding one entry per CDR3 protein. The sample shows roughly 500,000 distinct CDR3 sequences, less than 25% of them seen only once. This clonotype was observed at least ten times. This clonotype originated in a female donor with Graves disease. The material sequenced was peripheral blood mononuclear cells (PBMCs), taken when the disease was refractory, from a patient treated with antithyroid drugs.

CDR3 region: CASTPAQVFYTGELFF. The DNA of the CDR3 is TGTGCCAGCACCCCCGCTCAGGTCTTTTACACCGGGGAGCTGTTTTTT. This chain connects TRBV12-3 or TRBV12-4 to TRBJ2-2; D not certain. This CDR3 has 16 residues. With 7 bases removed from V and 3 bases from J, the gap between germline ends came to 18 bases.